Listed below are T cell receptor beta chains from one sample, sequenced in a study of cytomegalovirus exposure and HLA in healthy donors. TCRdb's copy holds only in-frame clones and misses some; the assay was immunoSEQ multiplex PCR. The sample shows 140,000 or so clones, approximately 82% of them seen only once. Material for sequencing was PBMCs. The receptors come from a woman in her sixties in good health and CMV-seropositive. Each CDR3 is given with its conserved first and last residue. A D gene is named only where the DNA matches it firmly. Rows give clone size only sometimes, using once, few, many, or a class for an expanded clone.

J: TRBJ2-7; V: TRBV6-6; D: TRBD1; size: -; CDR3: CASSYRQGAREQYF; DNA: TGTGCCAGCAGTTACAGACAGGGGGCAAGGGAGCAGTACTTC
J: TRBJ2-7; V: TRBV7-2; D: -; size: -; CDR3: CASSLVGGLGEQYF; DNA: TGTGCCAGCAGCTTAGTTGGAGGGTTGGGCGAGCAGTACTTC
J: TRBJ2-3; V: TRBV4-3; D: TRBD2; size: few; CDR3: CASSHSGRANTQYF; DNA: TGCGCCAGCAGCCATAGCGGGAGGGCAAATACGCAGTATTTT
J: TRBJ1-5; V: TRBV19; D: TRBD1; size: few; CDR3: CASSPRTGGQPQHF; DNA: TGTGCCAGTAGTCCTAGGACAGGGGGGCAGCCCCAGCATTTT
J: TRBJ1-2; V: TRBV2; D: -; size: -; CDR3: CASREGRGYTF; DNA: TGTGCCAGCAGAGAGGGCCGGGGCTACACCTTC
J: TRBJ2-5; V: TRBV21-1; D: -; size: -; CDR3: CAVLETQYF; DNA: TGTGCCGTCTTGGAGACCCAGTACTTC
J: TRBJ2-7; V: TRBV11-3; D: -; size: -; CDR3: CASSLAGDLEQYF; DNA: TGTGCCAGCAGCTTAGCGGGAGACCTCGAGCAGTACTTC
J: TRBJ1-3; V: TRBV19; D: -; size: -; CDR3: CASKDSYSGNTIYF; DNA: TGTGCCAGCAAGGACAGTTATTCTGGAAACACCATATATTTT
J: TRBJ2-3; V: TRBV6-4; D: -; size: -; CDR3: CASSDSATGGTDTQYF; DNA: TGTGCCAGCAGTGACTCGGCGACGGGGGGCACAGATACGCAGTATTTT
J: TRBJ1-6; V: TRBV6-5; D: TRBD1; size: -; CDR3: CASSPRGQSNSPLHF; DNA: TGTGCCAGCAGCCCCAGGGGGCAGAGTAATTCACCCCTCCACTTT
J: TRBJ1-1; V: TRBV28; D: TRBD1; size: few; CDR3: CASRGQLNTEAFF; DNA: TGTGCCAGCAGGGGACAGTTGAACACTGAAGCTTTCTTT
J: TRBJ2-7; V: TRBV6-5; D: TRBD1; size: -; CDR3: CASSYSRQGADEQYF; DNA: TGTGCCAGCAGTTACTCGAGACAGGGCGCGGACGAGCAGTACTTC
J: TRBJ2-1; V: TRBV5-1; D: TRBD2; size: -; CDR3: CASSFRLAGPNEQFF; DNA: TGCGCCAGCAGCTTCAGACTAGCGGGGCCCAATGAGCAGTTCTTC
J: TRBJ2-5; V: TRBV10-3; D: TRBD2; size: -; CDR3: CAISESAGLAGVQETQYF; DNA: TGTGCCATCAGTGAGTCAGCGGGACTAGCGGGAGTGCAAGAGACCCAGTACTTC
J: TRBJ2-7; V: TRBV4-3; D: TRBD2; size: -; CDR3: CASSQGLAAVSSEQYF; DNA: TGCGCCAGCAGCCAGGGACTAGCGGCCGTTTCCAGCGAGCAGTACTTC
J: TRBJ2-5; V: TRBV18; D: TRBD1; size: -; CDR3: CASSPDREPKETQYF; DNA: TGTGCCAGCTCACCAGACAGGGAACCCAAAGAGACCCAGTACTTC
J: TRBJ2-1; V: TRBV6-6; D: -; size: -; CDR3: CASSPRGGAGINEQFF; DNA: TGTGCCAGCAGTCCCAGAGGGGGCGCGGGGATTAATGAGCAGTTCTTC
J: TRBJ2-1; V: TRBV5-6; D: -; size: once; CDR3: CASSLGLSSYNEQFF; DNA: TGTGCCAGCAGCTTGGGACTGAGCTCCTACAATGAGCAGTTCTTC
J: TRBJ2-3; V: TRBV4-1; D: -; size: few; CDR3: CASSPYPQGWNTQYF; DNA: TGCGCCAGCAGCCCCTACCCCCAGGGTTGGAATACGCAGTATTTT
J: TRBJ2-7; V: TRBV27; D: -; size: -; CDR3: CASSLSAGIYYEQYF; DNA: TGTGCCAGCAGTTTATCAGCGGGTATATACTACGAGCAGTACTTC
J: TRBJ2-7; V: TRBV29-1; D: TRBD1; size: -; CDR3: CSVVDDREVYEQYF; DNA: TGCAGCGTTGTTGACGACAGGGAAGTCTACGAGCAGTACTTC
J: TRBJ2-2; V: TRBV7-8; D: -; size: -; CDR3: CASSLQGLGATGELFF; DNA: TGTGCCAGCTCACTTCAAGGTCTTGGGGCCACCGGGGAGCTGTTTTTT
J: TRBJ1-4; V: TRBV7-9; D: -; size: few; CDR3: CASSLGSVQEKLFF; DNA: TGTGCCAGCAGCTTAGGTTCGGTCCAAGAAAAACTGTTTTTT
J: TRBJ2-1; V: TRBV5-1; D: -; size: -; CDR3: CASSPTGMLSYNEQFF; DNA: TGCGCCAGCAGCCCCACAGGTATGCTCTCCTACAATGAGCAGTTCTTC
J: TRBJ2-7; V: TRBV12-5; D: TRBD1; size: once; CDR3: CASDGTGGIYEQYF; DNA: TGTGCTAGTGACGGGACAGGGGGGATCTACGAGCAGTACTTC
J: TRBJ2-2; V: TRBV4-3; D: -; size: -; CDR3: CASSQDRVRLNTGELFF; DNA: TGCGCCAGCAGCCAAGATCGGGTGCGACTCAACACCGGGGAGCTGTTTTTT
J: TRBJ2-5; V: TRBV9; D: TRBD1; size: -; CDR3: CASSVGLTGGDETQYF; DNA: TGTGCCAGCAGCGTAGGGTTAACAGGGGGCGATGAGACCCAGTACTTC
J: TRBJ1-1; V: TRBV27; D: -; size: -; CDR3: CASSLEGSNTEAFF; DNA: TGTGCCAGCAGTTTAGAGGGCTCGAACACTGAAGCTTTCTTT
J: TRBJ2-7; V: TRBV4-2; D: -; size: -; CDR3: CASSQGSQRSSYEQYF; DNA: TGTGCCAGCAGCCAAGGTTCCCAGCGTAGCTCCTACGAGCAGTACTTC
J: TRBJ2-3; V: TRBV28; D: -; size: -; CDR3: CASSFPDFSTDTQYF; DNA: TGTGCCAGCAGTTTCCCGGACTTTAGCACAGATACGCAGTATTTT
J: TRBJ1-3; V: TRBV4-2; D: -; size: -; CDR3: CASSQDGGTGNTIYF; DNA: TGTGCCAGCAGCCAAGACGGAGGAACTGGAAACACCATATATTTT
J: TRBJ1-2; V: TRBV14; D: TRBD1; size: -; CDR3: CASSQAGTGVVSYGYTF; DNA: TGTGCCAGCAGCCAAGCCGGGACAGGGGTGGTAAGCTATGGCTACACCTTC
J: TRBJ2-5; V: TRBV7-9; D: TRBD2; size: -; CDR3: CASSFRTSGREETQYF; DNA: TGTGCCAGCAGCTTTCGGACTAGCGGGCGGGAAGAGACCCAGTACTTC
J: TRBJ2-3; V: TRBV7-2; D: -; size: -; CDR3: CASSRDRETTDTQYF; DNA: TGTGCCAGCAGCCGTGACCGGGAGACCACAGATACGCAGTATTTT
J: TRBJ2-7; V: TRBV28; D: TRBD1; size: -; CDR3: CASSFQDRGLTYEQYF; DNA: TGTGCCAGCAGTTTTCAAGACAGGGGGCTTACCTACGAGCAGTACTTC
J: TRBJ1-5; V: TRBV2; D: -; size: once; CDR3: CASSVSSNQPQHF; DNA: TGTGCCAGCAGTGTCAGTAGCAATCAGCCCCAGCATTTT
J: TRBJ2-7; V: TRBV5-1; D: -; size: -; CDR3: CASSSQGYEQYF; DNA: TGCGCCAGCAGCTCACAGGGCTACGAGCAGTACTTC
J: TRBJ2-7; V: TRBV10-3; D: TRBD1; size: -; CDR3: CAISEPGTGTDEQYF; DNA: TGTGCCATCAGTGAGCCCGGGACAGGGACGGACGAGCAGTACTTC
J: TRBJ2-3; V: TRBV7-2; D: -; size: few; CDR3: CASSLLRADTQYF; DNA: TGTGCCAGCAGCTTACTCCGGGCAGATACGCAGTATTTT
J: TRBJ1-4; V: TRBV2; D: -; size: -; CDR3: CASRQTEIYEKLFF; DNA: TGTGCCAGCAGGCAGACAGAGATATATGAAAAACTGTTTTTT
J: TRBJ1-1; V: TRBV9; D: -; size: -; CDR3: CASSVLVATEAFF; DNA: TGTGCCAGCAGCGTCTTAGTAGCCACTGAAGCTTTCTTT
J: TRBJ1-1; V: TRBV27; D: -; size: -; CDR3: CASSRRTPGRELNTEAFF; DNA: TGTGCCAGCAGTCGACGGACTCCCGGGCGGGAACTGAACACTGAAGCTTTCTTT
J: TRBJ2-5; V: TRBV2; D: -; size: -; CDR3: CASSLGRQETQYF; DNA: TGTGCCAGCAGTCTGGGGCGGCAAGAGACCCAGTACTTC
J: TRBJ2-1; V: TRBV28; D: TRBD1; size: -; CDR3: CASKQGDRGYNEQFF; DNA: TGTGCCAGCAAACAAGGGGACAGGGGCTACAATGAGCAGTTCTTC